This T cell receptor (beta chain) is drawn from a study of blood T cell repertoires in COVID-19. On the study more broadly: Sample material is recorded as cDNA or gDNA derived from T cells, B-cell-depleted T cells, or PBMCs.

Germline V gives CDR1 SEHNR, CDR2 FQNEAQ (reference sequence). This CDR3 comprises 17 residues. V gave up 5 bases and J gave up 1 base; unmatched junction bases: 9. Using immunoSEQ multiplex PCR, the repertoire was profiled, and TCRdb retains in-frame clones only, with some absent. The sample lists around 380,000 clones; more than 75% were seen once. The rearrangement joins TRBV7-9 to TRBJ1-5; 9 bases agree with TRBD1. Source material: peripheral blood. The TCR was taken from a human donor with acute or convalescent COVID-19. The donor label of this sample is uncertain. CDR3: CASSADRGYWSNQPQHF. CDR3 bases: TGTGCCAGCAGCGCGGACAGGGGATATTGGAGCAATCAGCCCCAGCATTTT.